The T cell receptor (beta chain) under discussion was sequenced for a study of cytomegalovirus exposure and HLA in healthy donors. Whole-study results and caveats: For TCR beta chains, V- and J-gene trimming was later linked to a missense DCLRE1C variant.

In the PCR, 60 Vbeta and 13 Jbeta primers were used. Some clones are missing from TCRdb's copy, which holds only in-frame ones; the method was immunoSEQ multiplex PCR. Found here are under 100,000 clones, 80% to 85% of them singletons; the top ten hold less than 4.5%. On this clone: Its antigen is unknown.

The sequenced sample consisted of PBMCs. The sequence derives from a woman aged 70-85 years in good health and CMV-seropositive.

Here the CDR3 DNA reads TGTGCCAGCACGGTAGAGGGACTGTCCTCTGGAAACACCATATATTTT. Amino acids: CASTVEGLSSGNTIYF. This sequence joins TRBV2 and TRBJ1-3, with a tentative D call TRBD1 (5 bases). The CDR3 length is 16 residues. The V gene's germline CDR1 is SNHLY and CDR2 FYNNEI. V lost 7 bases to trimming and J lost 0 bases, with 16 bases between them.